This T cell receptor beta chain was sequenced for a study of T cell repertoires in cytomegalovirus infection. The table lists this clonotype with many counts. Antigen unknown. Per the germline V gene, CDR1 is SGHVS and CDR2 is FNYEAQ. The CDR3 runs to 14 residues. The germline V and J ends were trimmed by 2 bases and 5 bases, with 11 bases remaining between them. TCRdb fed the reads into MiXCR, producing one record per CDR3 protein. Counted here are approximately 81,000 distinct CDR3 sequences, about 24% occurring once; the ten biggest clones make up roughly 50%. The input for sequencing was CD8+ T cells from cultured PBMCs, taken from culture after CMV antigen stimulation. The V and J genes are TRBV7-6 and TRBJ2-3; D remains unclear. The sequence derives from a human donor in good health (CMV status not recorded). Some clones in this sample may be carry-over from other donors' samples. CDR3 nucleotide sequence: TGTGCCAGCAGCTTACTCTCTGAAGTAGATACGCAGTATTTT. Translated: CASSLLSEVDTQYF.